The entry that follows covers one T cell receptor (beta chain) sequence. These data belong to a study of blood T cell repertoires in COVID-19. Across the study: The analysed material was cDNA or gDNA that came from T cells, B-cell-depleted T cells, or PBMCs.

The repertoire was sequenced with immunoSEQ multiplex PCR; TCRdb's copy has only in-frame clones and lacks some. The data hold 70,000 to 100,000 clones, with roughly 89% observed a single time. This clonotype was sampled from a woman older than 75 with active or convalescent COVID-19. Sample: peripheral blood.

The CDR3 nucleotides are TGTGCCACCAGCAGAGAACTACATCAGCCCCAGCATTTT. Translating it yields CATSRELHQPQHF. The chain carries TRBV15 and TRBJ1-5, with D unclear. In germline, CDR1 is LNHNV, CDR2 YYDKDF (reference sequence). V lost 0 bases and J lost 5, with 5 bases in between. The CDR3 is 13 residues long.